This T cell receptor (beta chain) was identified during a study of identical twins. Study-level findings and limits: In cord blood, abundant beta clonotypes had fewer insertions; memory showed no trend.

This clonotype has at least ten counts. The target antigen is unknown. V was clipped by 2 bases and J by 0 bases, with 8 bases between them. The CDR3 has 14 residues. TCRdb reprocessed the 5' RACE reads via MiXCR and lists one record per CDR3 protein. This table holds 500,000 or so distinct CDR3 sequences, 14% found once. These data also featured in a second study, about yellow fever vaccine responses in identical twins.

The V call is TRBV12-3 or TRBV12-4, the J call TRBJ2-7; D uncertain. The sequence came from a woman between 18 and 30 years old in good health. The sample taken for sequencing was CD4+ T cells sorted from blood. The CDR3 region has the DNA TGTGCCAGCAGTTTAAGGGAAAGCTCCTACGAGCAGTACTTC. Amino acids: CASSLRESSYEQYF.